The following is a T cell receptor beta chain sequence with its context. Original methodology: Counts of nucleated cells, estimated from reference gene primer amplification, were obtained. The protocol was immunoSEQ multiplex PCR, while the TCRdb copy is restricted to in-frame clones and leaves out a portion. V and J calls and clone size come straight from that table; D and trimming were deduced from the DNA. The table includes roughly 220,000 clones, approximately 84% detected once. The CDR3 is 16 amino acids. Germline-derived CDR1 and CDR2 are MNHEY and SMNVEV (reference sequence). The junction had 8 bases not matched to a gene; V was cut back by 5 bases and J by 5 bases. The data belong to a study of blood T cell repertoires in COVID-19. Whole-study context: Acute-phase and convalescent COVID-19 samples originated in the United States, Italy and Spain. T cells, B-cell-depleted T cells, or PBMCs supplied cDNA or gDNA.

Sequencing was carried out using peripheral blood. The receptor was derived from a man between 50 and 59 years old who had recovered from COVID-19. The chain links TRBV27 to TRBJ2-3; 12 bases are shared with TRBD2. The CDR3 loop reads CASSPPSGRGIDTQYF. The CDR3 bases are TGTGCCAGCAGTCCACCTAGCGGGAGGGGAATAGATACGCAGTATTTT.